The clone carrying this T cell receptor beta chain was counted ten times or more. Its antigen is undetermined. The sequenced fragment ends 3 residues before the CDR3 boundary, so the rest is inferred from the germline J gene. The CDR3 runs to 14 residues. The germline gives CDR1 SNHLY, CDR2 FYNNEI. Trimming shortened V by 4 bases and J by 4 bases, and 13 bases separated the two germline ends. This specimen belongs to a study of T cell clonality in common variable immunodeficiency. Broader study findings: CVID subjects showed higher TCRbeta clonality than healthy controls.

Only in-frame clones appear in the TCRdb table, and some are missing; sequencing was by immunoSEQ multiplex PCR. Altogether about 52,000 clones were found in the sample, and no singletons occur. Donors gave 5 to 8 ml heparinized peripheral whole blood. The rearrangement links TRBV2 to TRBJ1-2, with a tentative D call TRBD1 (6 bases). The material sequenced was peripheral blood mononuclear cells. The TCR sequence derives from a person between 18 and 75 years old in good health. CDR3 loop: CASSVTGTPYGYTF. CDR3 DNA, as far as it was read: TGTGCCAGCAGTGTAACAGGGACCCCCTATGGC.